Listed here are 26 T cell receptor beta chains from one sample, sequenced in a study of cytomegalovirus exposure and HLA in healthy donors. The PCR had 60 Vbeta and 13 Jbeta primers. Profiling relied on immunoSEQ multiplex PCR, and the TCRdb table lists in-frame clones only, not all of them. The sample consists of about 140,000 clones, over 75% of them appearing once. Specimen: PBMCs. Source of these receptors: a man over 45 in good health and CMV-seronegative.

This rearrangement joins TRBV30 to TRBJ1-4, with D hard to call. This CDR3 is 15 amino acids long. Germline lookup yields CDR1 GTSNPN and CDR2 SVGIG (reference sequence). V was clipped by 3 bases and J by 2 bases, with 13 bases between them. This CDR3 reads CAWSTPSRTNEKLFF. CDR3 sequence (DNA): TGTGCCTGGAGCACCCCGTCCCGGACTAATGAAAAACTGTTTTTT.

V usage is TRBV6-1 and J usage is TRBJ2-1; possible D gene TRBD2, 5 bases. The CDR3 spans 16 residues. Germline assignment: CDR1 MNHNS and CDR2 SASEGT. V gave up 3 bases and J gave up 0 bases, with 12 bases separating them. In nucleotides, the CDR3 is TGTGCCAGCAGTGATGAATGGGAGAGCTCCTACAATGAGCAGTTCTTC. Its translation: CASSDEWESSYNEQFF.

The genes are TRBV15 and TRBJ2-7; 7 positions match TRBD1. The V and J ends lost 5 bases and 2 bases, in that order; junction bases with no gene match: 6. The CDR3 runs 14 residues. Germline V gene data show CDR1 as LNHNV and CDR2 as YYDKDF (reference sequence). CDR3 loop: CATSFPGQTYEQYF. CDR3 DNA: TGTGCCACCAGCTTTCCGGGACAGACCTACGAGCAGTACTTC. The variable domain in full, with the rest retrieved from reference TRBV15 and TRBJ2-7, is DAMVIQNPRYQVTQFGKPVTLSCSQTLNHNVMYWYQQKSSQAPKLLFHYYDKDFNNEADTPDNFQSRRPNTSFCFLDIRSPGLGDTAMYLCATSFPGQTYEQYFGPGTRLTVT.

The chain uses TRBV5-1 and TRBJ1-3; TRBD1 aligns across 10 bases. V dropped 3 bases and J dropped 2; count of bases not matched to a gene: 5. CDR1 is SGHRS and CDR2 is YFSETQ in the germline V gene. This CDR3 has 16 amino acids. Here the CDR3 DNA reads TGCGCCAGCAGCTCAACCGGGACAGGGGCTGGAAACACCATATATTTT. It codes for CASSSTGTGAGNTIYF. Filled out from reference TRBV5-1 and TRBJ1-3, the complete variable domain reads KAGVTQTPRYLIKTRGQQVTLSCSPISGHRSVSWYQQTPGQGLQFLFEYFSETQRNKGNFPGRFSGRQFSNSRSEMNVSTLELGDSALYLCASSSTGTGAGNTIYFGEGSWLTVV.

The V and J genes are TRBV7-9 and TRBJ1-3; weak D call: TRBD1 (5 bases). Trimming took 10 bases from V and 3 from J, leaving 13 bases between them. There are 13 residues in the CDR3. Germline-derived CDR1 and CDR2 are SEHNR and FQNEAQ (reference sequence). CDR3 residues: CAIKGTRGNTIYF. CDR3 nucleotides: TGTGCCATCAAGGGGACTCGTGGAAACACCATATATTTT.

CDR3 amino acids: CASSLSDSGNTIYF. The CDR3 DNA reads as TGTGCCAGCAGCCTCAGTGACTCTGGAAACACCATATATTTT. The chain employs TRBV7-8 and TRBJ1-3, with D hard to call. The CDR3 totals 14 residues. Germline loops: CDR1 SGHVS, CDR2 FQNEAQ. With 5 bases removed from V and 0 bases from J, the gap between germline ends came to 8 bases.

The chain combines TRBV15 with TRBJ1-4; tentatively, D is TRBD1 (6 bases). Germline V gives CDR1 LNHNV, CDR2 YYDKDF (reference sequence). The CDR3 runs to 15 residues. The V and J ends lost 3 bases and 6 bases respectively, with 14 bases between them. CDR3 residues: CATSSTGSAHEKLFF. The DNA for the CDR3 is TGTGCCACCAGCAGCACAGGGTCGGCTCATGAAAAACTGTTTTTT.

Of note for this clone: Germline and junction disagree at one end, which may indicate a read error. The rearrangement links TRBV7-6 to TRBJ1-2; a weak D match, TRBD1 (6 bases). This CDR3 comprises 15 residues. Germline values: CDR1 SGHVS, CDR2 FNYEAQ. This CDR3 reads CASSLLSAGDYGHTF. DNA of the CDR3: TGTGCCAGCAGCTTATTATCGGCAGGGGACTATGGCCACACCTTC.

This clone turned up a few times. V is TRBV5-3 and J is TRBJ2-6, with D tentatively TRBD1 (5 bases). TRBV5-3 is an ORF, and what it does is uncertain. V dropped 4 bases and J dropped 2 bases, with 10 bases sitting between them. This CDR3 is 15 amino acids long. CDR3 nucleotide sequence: TGTGCCAGAAGCCCGCCCAGGGCTGGGGCCAACGTCCTGACTTTC. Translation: CARSPPRAGANVLTF.

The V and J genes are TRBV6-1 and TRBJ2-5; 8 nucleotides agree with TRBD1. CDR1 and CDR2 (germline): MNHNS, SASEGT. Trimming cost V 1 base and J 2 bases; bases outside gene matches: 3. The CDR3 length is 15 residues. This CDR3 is CASSEGGQAQETQYF. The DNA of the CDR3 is TGTGCCAGCAGTGAAGGGGGACAGGCACAAGAGACCCAGTACTTC.

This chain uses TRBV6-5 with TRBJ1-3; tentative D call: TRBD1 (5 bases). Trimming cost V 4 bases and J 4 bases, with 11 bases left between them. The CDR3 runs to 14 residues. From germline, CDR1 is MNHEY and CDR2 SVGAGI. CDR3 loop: CASSSTTDGNTIYF. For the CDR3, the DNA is TGTGCCAGCAGTTCAACGACAGACGGAAACACCATATATTTT.

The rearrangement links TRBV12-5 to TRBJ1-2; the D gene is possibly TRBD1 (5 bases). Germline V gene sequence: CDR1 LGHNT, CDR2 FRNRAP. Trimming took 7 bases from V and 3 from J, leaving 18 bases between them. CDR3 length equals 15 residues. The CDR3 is CASAYSGKTDYGYTF. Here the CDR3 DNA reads TGTGCTAGTGCCTACTCAGGGAAGACGGACTATGGCTACACCTTC.

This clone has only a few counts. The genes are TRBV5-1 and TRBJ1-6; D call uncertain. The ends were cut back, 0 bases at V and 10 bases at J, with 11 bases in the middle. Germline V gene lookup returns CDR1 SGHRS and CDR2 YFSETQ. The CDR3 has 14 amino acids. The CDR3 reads CASSLGTLESPLHF. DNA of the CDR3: TGCGCCAGCAGCTTGGGTACATTGGAGTCACCCCTCCACTTT.

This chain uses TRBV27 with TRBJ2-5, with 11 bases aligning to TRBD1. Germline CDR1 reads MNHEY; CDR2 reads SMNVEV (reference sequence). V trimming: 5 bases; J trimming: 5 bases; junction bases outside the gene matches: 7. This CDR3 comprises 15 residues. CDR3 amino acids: CASSQGTGGFETQYF. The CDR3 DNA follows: TGTGCCAGCAGTCAGGGGACAGGGGGTTTTGAGACCCAGTACTTC.

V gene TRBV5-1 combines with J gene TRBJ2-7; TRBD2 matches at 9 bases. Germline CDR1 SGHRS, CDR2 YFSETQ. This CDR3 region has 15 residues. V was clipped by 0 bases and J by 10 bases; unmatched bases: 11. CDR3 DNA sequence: TGCGCCAGCAGCTTGGTCGCGGGAGGGAGTTCTGAACAGTACTTC. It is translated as CASSLVAGGSSEQYF.

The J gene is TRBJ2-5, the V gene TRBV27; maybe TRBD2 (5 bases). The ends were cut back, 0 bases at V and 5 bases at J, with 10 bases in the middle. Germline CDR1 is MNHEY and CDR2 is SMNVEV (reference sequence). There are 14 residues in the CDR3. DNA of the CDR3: TGTGCCAGCAGTTTATCTGGTAGCGTTGAGACCCAGTACTTC. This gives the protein CASSLSGSVETQYF.

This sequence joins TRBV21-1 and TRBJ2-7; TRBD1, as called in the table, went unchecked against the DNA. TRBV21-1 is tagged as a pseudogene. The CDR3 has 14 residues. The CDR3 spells CASSTSQGTHEQYF. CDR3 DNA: TGTGCCAGCAGCACTTCTCAGGGGACCCACGAGCAGTACTTC.

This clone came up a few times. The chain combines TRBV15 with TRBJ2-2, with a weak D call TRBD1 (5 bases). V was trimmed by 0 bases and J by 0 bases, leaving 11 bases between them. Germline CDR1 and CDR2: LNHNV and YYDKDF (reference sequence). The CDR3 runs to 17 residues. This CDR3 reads CATSRDLAGTNTGELFF. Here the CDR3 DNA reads TGTGCCACCAGCAGAGATCTCGCAGGGACGAACACCGGGGAGCTGTTTTTT. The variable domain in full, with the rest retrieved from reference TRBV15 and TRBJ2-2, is DAMVIQNPRYQVTQFGKPVTLSCSQTLNHNVMYWYQQKSSQAPKLLFHYYDKDFNNEADTPDNFQSRRPNTSFCFLDIRSPGLGDTAMYLCATSRDLAGTNTGELFFGEGSRLTVL.

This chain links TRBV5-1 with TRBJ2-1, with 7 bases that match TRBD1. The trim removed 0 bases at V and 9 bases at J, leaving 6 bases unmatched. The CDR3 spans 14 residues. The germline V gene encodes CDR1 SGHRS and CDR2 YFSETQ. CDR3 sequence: CASSLGQGIGEQFF. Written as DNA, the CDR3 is TGCGCCAGCAGCTTGGGACAGGGAATTGGTGAGCAGTTCTTC.

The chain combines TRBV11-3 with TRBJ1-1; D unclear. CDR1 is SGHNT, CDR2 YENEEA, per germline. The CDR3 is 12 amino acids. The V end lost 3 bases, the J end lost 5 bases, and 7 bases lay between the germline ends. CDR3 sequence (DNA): TGTGCCAGCAGCTTTATCGAGACTGAAGCTTTCTTT. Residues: CASSFIETEAFF.

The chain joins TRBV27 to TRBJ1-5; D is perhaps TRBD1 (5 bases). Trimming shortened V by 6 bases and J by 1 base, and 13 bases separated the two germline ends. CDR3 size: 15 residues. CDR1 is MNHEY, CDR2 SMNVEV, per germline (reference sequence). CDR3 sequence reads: CASSPVRASNQPQHF. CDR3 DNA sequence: TGTGCCAGCAGCCCAGTCAGGGCCAGCAATCAGCCCCAGCATTTT.

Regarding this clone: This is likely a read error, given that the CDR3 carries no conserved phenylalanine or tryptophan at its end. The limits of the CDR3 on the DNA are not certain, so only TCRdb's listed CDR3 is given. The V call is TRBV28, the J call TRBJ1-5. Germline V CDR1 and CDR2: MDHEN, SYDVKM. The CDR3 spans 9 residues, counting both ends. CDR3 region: CASSLKSGN.

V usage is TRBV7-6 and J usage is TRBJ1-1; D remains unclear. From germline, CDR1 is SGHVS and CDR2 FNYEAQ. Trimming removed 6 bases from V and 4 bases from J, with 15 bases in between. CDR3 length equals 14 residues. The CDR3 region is CASSHEGFGTEAFF. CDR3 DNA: TGTGCCAGCAGTCACGAGGGATTTGGCACTGAAGCTTTCTTT. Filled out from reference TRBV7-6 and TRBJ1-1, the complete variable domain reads GAGVSQSPRYKVTKRGQDVALRCDPISGHVSLYWYRQALGQGPEFLTYFNYEAQQDKSGLPNDRFSAERPEGSISTLTIQRTEQRDSAMYRCASSHEGFGTEAFFGQGTRLTVV.

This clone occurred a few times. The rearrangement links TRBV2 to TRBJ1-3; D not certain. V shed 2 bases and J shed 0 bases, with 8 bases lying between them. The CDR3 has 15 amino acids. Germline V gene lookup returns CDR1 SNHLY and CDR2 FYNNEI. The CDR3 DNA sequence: TGTGCCAGCAGTGAACAAGCCCTCTCTGGAAACACCATATATTTT. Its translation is CASSEQALSGNTIYF.

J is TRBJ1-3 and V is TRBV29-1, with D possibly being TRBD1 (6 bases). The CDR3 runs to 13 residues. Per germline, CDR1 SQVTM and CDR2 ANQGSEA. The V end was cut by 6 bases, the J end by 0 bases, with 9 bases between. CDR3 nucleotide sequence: TGCAGCGTAACAGGGTTCTCTGGAAACACCATATATTTT. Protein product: CSVTGFSGNTIYF. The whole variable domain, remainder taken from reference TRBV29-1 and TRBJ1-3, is SAVISQKPSRDICQRGTSLTIQCQVDSQVTMMFWYRQQPGQSLTLIATANQGSEATYESGFVIDKFPISRPNLTFSTLTVSNMSPEDSSIYLCSVTGFSGNTIYFGEGSWLTVV.

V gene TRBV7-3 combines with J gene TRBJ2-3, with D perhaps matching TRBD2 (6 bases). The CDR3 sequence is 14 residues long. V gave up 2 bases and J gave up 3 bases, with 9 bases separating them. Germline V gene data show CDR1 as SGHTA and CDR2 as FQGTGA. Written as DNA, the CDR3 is TGTGCCAGCAGCTTATCCGGGACTACAGATACGCAGTATTTT. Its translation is CASSLSGTTDTQYF. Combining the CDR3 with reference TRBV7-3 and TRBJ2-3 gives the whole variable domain GAGVSQTPSNKVTEKGKYVELRCDPISGHTALYWYRQSLGQGPEFLIYFQGTGAADDSGLPNDRFFAVRPEGSVSTLKIQRTERGDSAVYLCASSLSGTTDTQYFGPGTRLTVL.